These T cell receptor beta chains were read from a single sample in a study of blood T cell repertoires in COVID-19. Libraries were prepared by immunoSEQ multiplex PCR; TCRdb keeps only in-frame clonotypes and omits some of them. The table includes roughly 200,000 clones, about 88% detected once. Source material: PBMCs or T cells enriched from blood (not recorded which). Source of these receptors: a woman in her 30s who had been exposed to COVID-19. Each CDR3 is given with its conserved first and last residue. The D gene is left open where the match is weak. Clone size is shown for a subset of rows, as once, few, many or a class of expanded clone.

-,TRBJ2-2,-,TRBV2,TGTGCCAGCAGTGAACAGGGGTGGGACACCGGGGAGCTGTTTTTT,CASSEQGWDTGELFF
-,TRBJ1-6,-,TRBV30,TGTGCCTGGTTGTCCGGGGAAGGAGATTCACCCCTCCACTTT,CAWLSGEGDSPLHF
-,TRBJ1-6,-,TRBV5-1,TGCGCCAGCAGCTTGGATGGGGGCACGGGTTCACCCCTCCACTTT,CASSLDGGTGSPLHF
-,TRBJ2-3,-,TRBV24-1,TGTGCCACCAGTGAGCAGGGCAGATCTACACGCACAGATACGCAGTATTTT,CATSEQGRSTRTDTQYF
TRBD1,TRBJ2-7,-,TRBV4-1,TGCGCCAGCAGCCAAGCCTGGCAGGGGGTAATCTTTTACGAGCAGTACTTC,CASSQAWQGVIFYEQYF
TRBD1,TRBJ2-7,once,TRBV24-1,TGTGCCACGCCGGTGGACAGGGGTCTCCACTACGAGCAGTACTTC,CATPVDRGLHYEQYF
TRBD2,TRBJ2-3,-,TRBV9,TGTGCCAGCAGCGTAGGGAGCGGGACCACTAGCACAGATACGCAGTATTTT,CASSVGSGTTSTDTQYF
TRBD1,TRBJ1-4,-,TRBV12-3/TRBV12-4,TGTGCCAGCAGGGGACAGGGTTCCGAAAAACTGTTTTTT,CASRGQGSEKLFF
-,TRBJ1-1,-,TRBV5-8,TGTGCCAGCAGCTTTGGGAGACGACCGGTACTAAACGCTGAAGCTTTCTTT,CASSFGRRPVLNAEAFF
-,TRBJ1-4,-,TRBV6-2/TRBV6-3,TGTGCCAGCAGTTATTCACCTATTGAAAGTGAAAAACTGTTTTTT,CASSYSPIESEKLFF
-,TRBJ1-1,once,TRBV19,TGTGCCAGTAGAAGTAGAGCCATGAACACTGAAGCTTTCTTT,CASRSRAMNTEAFF
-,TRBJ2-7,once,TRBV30,TGTGCCTGGAGTTGGAGCCTATTATACGAGCAGTACTTC,CAWSWSLLYEQYF
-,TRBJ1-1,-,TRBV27,TGTGCCAGCAGTTTCACAGGGAACACTGAAGCTTTCTTT,CASSFTGNTEAFF
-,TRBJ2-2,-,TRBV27,TGTGCCAGCAGCGATCCGGGATCGAACACCGGGGAGCTGTTTTTT,CASSDPGSNTGELFF
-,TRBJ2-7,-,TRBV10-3,TGTGCCATCAGGAACAGGGATCTCTACGAGCAGTACTTC,CAIRNRDLYEQYF
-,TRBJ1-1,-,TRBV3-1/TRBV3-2,TGTGCCAGCAGTCGAGGAGGGAGCACTGAAGCTTTCTTT,CASSRGGSTEAFF
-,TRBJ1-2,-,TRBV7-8,TGTGCCAGCAGCTTATCCGGGGATCGGGGCTACACCTTC,CASSLSGDRGYTF
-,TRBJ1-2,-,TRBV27,TGTGCCAGCAGTTTAGGAGGTGACTATGGCTACACCTTC,CASSLGGDYGYTF
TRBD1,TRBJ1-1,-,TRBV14,TGTGCCAGCAGCCGGGGACAGGGGGTACCTGAAGCTTTCTTT,CASSRGQGVPEAFF
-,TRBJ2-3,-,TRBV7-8,TGTGCCAGCAGCTTAGTGGGGGGGCCCACAGATACGCAGTATTTT,CASSLVGGPTDTQYF
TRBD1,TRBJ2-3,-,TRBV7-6,TGTGCCAGCAGCTTAAATCAGGGGGCGGGGGATACGCAGTATTTT,CASSLNQGAGDTQYF
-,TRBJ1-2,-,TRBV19,TGTGCCAGTAGTACGAACAGGGACAACTACAACTATGGCTACACCTTC,CASSTNRDNYNYGYTF
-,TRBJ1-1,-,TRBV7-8,TGTGCCAGCAGCTTAGCGAGAGAGAACACTGAAGCTTTCTTT,CASSLARENTEAFF
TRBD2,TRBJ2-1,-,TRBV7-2,TGTGCCAGCAAGAAGCGGGGGGGCTCCTACAATGAGCAGTTCTTC,CASKKRGGSYNEQFF
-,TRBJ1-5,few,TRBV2,TGTGCCAGCAGGATGGGGGGTCGAGGCAATCAGCCCCAGCATTTT,CASRMGGRGNQPQHF
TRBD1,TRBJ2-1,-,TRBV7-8,TGTGCCAGCAGCTTACAGGGGGCGAAAAATGAGCAGTTCTTC,CASSLQGAKNEQFF
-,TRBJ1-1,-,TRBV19,TGTGCCAGTAGTAGCAGCACATCTTGGAGCACTGAAGCTTTCTTT,CASSSSTSWSTEAFF
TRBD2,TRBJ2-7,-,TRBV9,TGTGCCAGCAGCGTAGGACTAGCGGGCTCCTACGAGCAGTACTTC,CASSVGLAGSYEQYF
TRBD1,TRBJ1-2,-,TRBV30,TGTGCCTGGACCAGACAGGGGGGTAGCTACACCTTC,CAWTRQGGSYTF
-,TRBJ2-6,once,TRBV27,TGTGCCAGCAGTTCGCCCCGGGGCTCTGGGGCCAACGTCCTGACTTTC,CASSSPRGSGANVLTF
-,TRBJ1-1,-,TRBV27,TGTGCCAGCAGTCGCCACGGGAAAGGGAACACTGAAGCTTTCTTT,CASSRHGKGNTEAFF
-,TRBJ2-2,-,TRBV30,TGTGCCTGGAGGGACAGGAACACCGGGGAGCTGTTTTTT,CAWRDRNTGELFF
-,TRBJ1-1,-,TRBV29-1,TGCAGCGTTGTCCCCCGGGGGAACACTGAAGCTTTCTTT,CSVVPRGNTEAFF
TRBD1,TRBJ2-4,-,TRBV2,TGTGCCAGCAGTTTAACAGGGGGAGAAAACATTCAGTACTTC,CASSLTGGENIQYF
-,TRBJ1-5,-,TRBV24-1,TGTGCCACCAGTGAGGGAGGGCCCCAGCCCCAGCATTTT,CATSEGGPQPQHF
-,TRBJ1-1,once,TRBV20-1,TGCAGTGCTAGTACAGAAACCACTGAAGCTTTCTTT,CSASTETTEAFF
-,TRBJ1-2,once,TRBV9,TGTGCCAGCAGCCCCGAGTTGAGCCTCAACTATGGCTACACCTTC,CASSPELSLNYGYTF
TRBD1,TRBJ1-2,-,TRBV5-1,TGCGCCAGCAGCTTCATGGGACAGGGGGCCTATGGCTACACCTTC,CASSFMGQGAYGYTF
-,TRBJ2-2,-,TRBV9,TGTGCCAGCAGCGTAGGTAATTCCGGGGAGCTGTTTTTT,CASSVGNSGELFF
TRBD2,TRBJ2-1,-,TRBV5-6,TGTGCCAGCAGCCCTGGGACTAGCGGGGGGTTAGAGCAGTTCTTC,CASSPGTSGGLEQFF
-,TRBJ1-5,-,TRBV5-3,TGTGCCAGAAGCTTGGGGGCGGGGGATCGACAGCGCCTGATGGATCAGCCCCAGCATTTT,CARSLGAGDRQRLMDQPQHF
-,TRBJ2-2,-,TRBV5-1,TGCGCCAGCAGCTTAACTAGGCCCGGGGAGCTGTTTTTT,CASSLTRPGELFF
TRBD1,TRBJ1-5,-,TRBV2,TGTGCCAGCAGGGGCGGACAGGGGGCCTTATCGGGCAATCAGCCCCAGCATTTT,CASRGGQGALSGNQPQHF
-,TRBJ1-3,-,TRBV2,TGTGCCACTCAGCGGGGACAATCTGGAAACACCATATATTTT,CATQRGQSGNTIYF
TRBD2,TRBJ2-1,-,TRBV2,TGTGCCAGCAGTGATACAGCGGGGGGTCCTCGGGACAATGAGCAGTTCTTC,CASSDTAGGPRDNEQFF
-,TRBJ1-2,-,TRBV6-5,TGTGCCAGCAGCACACAGGGAATAGCTGGCTACACCTTC,CASSTQGIAGYTF
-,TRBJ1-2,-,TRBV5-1,TGCGCCAGCAGCGTCGCGGGGACTAACTATGGCTACACCTTC,CASSVAGTNYGYTF
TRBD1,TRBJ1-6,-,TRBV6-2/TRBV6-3,TGTGCCAGCAGCATCGACAGGGTATATTCACCCCTCCACTTT,CASSIDRVYSPLHF
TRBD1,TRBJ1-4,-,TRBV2,TGTGCCAGCAGGGGAGGACAGGGGGCGGGTGAAAAACTGTTTTTT,CASRGGQGAGEKLFF
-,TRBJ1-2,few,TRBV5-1,TGCGCCAGCAGCTCAGGAAGGACAGAGCTTGCACTTACTAACTATGGCTACACCTTC,CASSSGRTELALTNYGYTF
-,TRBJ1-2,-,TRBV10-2,TGCGCCAGCAGGGGGGCGATGGGGAACTATGGCTACACCTTC,CASRGAMGNYGYTF
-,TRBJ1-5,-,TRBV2,TGTGCCAGCAGTACCAGACAGGGCAATCAGCCCCAGCATTTT,CASSTRQGNQPQHF
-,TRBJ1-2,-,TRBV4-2,TGTGCCAGCAGCCAAGAGGGGACCCGTCGGGGGGGCTACACCTTC,CASSQEGTRRGGYTF